This section outlines one T cell receptor beta chain sequence together with its context. Its antigen is as yet unknown. This CDR3 region has 13 residues. Trimming stripped 3 bases from V and 5 bases from J, with 11 bases between. Germline assignment: CDR1 SGHDT and CDR2 YYEEEE. The sample belongs to a study of cytomegalovirus exposure and HLA in healthy donors. Study outcomes and limitations: Differences between HLA loci emerged in a later analysis of TCR association rates, with DRB1 most and HLA-C fewest. Follow-up analysis seemed to connect common viral pathogens with several of the most significant clusters identified.

While unrecorded immune exposures were likely, the donors were nominally healthy when sampled. The PCR used 60 Vbeta and 13 Jbeta primers. How the authors handled the data: It was a later analysis that counted 75 million to 90 million unique TCR beta chains, of which about 10 million were shared. Sequencing used immunoSEQ multiplex PCR; TCRdb keeps in-frame clones, though not all of them. Clone size and V and J calls were adopted from that table, with D and trimming inferred from the DNA. The sample lists 84,000 or so clones, roughly 80% occurring once. The sample consisted of PBMCs. The receptor comes from a male donor in good health and CMV-seronegative. The V and J genes are TRBV5-6 and TRBJ1-2; no definite D call. CDR3: CASSSDTKYGYTF. The DNA for the CDR3 is TGTGCCAGCAGCTCAGACACAAAGTATGGCTACACCTTC.